This T cell receptor beta chain was obtained from a study of primary melanoma T cells and metastatic recurrence (TCRdb year 2020). Concerning the study at large: The cohort comprised under 200 primary melanomas of stage T2 to T4, with thickness greater than 1 mm. The study examined whether T-cell fraction and T-cell repertoire clonality in primary melanoma tumors predicted patient outcome. The T-cell fraction measured by TCR beta sequencing was weighed against progression-free survival, the clinical outcome chosen for the comparison. Histopathological grading of tumor-infiltrating lymphocytes served as the comparison point for the T-cell fraction derived from sequencing. What the study reported, not specific to this receptor: The authors framed an effective T-cell-mediated antitumor response in primary melanoma only as a suggestion, not a demonstrated mechanism. Progression-free survival was reportedly predicted by the tumor T-cell fraction independently of age, mitotic rate, ulceration and thickness. Regardless of nodal disease, mitotic rate or ulceration status, a T-cell fraction above 20% appeared to be protective. Compared with adding any other histopathological variable to tumor thickness, adding T-cell fraction reportedly produced a bigger improvement in progression-free survival prediction.

Worth noting for this clone: No cognate antigen has been identified for it. Qualities for individual bases were not recorded, and no much larger clone is one base off.

The receptor library was made with the immunoSEQ multiplex PCR assay. High-throughput sequencing of the T-cell receptor beta chain was performed on primary melanoma tumor tissue. Under the source paper's analysis protocol: TCRB CDR3 sharing between samples and the distribution of insertions and deletions were included in the repertoire analyses. A gradient-boosted model ranked how well the T-cell fraction predicted outcome compared with histopathological variables. TCRdb re-hosts the immuneACCESS table, in-frame sequences only. Its copies lack some clones; in the studies checked, an unresolved V gene accounts for under half of them, and the cause for the rest is not known. D and trimming come from the DNA, and the V and J calls and clone size come from that table. This sample lists under 3,500 clones; around 80% were detected once. The ten largest clones take up roughly 20% of the sample. The primary melanoma of each patient had been surgically resected and was considered potentially curable but at risk of metastatic recurrence.

V lost 5 bases and J lost 2 bases, and the count of bases not matched to a germline gene is 5. Inclusive of the bounding cysteine and phenylalanine, the CDR3 is 14 residues long. CDR3 DNA only is kept here, 42 bases in frame from base 1. The germline V gene specifies MDHEN as CDR1 and SYDVKM as CDR2. The receptor was derived from a human donor with melanoma. Sequencing was performed on melanoma tumor tissue. The chain employs TRBV28 and TRBJ2-7, with 8 junctional bases fitting TRBD2. The sequence in DNA is TGTGCCAGCAGTGTAGCGGGGACCCCCTACGAGCAGTACTTC. This codes for CASSVAGTPYEQYF.